This passage covers 10 T cell receptor beta chains from one sample sequenced in a study of breast tumors, draining lymph nodes, adjacent tissues. MiXCR, run by TCRdb on the multiplex PCR reads, gives a single entry per CDR3 protein. The profile shows some 150,000 distinct CDR3 sequences, under 25% of them singletons. Breast cancer patients provided tissue from their axillary draining lymph nodes. The material sequenced was axillary lymph node tissue. The receptor source for this set is a female donor with breast cancer. Some clones in this sample may be carry-over from other donors' samples.

This clonotype was seen at least ten times. The genes are TRBV12-3 or TRBV12-4 and TRBJ2-1; D is perhaps TRBD1 (6 bases). CDR3 size: 16 residues. Trimming took off 8 bases at V and 0 bases at J, with 17 bases between the two ends. CDR3 amino acids: CASGTGKGGSYNEQFF. CDR3 sequence (DNA): TGTGCCAGCGGAACAGGGAAAGGAGGCTCCTACAATGAGCAGTTCTTC.

In its sample, this clonotype was seen many times. J is TRBJ2-5 and V is TRBV5-4; either TRBD1 or TRBD2 may supply D (5 bases each). This CDR3 is built from 13 residues. The germline V gene has CDR1 SGHNT and CDR2 YYREEE (reference sequence). V dropped 2 bases and J dropped 5 bases, with 10 bases sitting between them. This chain's CDR3 is CASSFGTVETQYF. The CDR3, as DNA: TGTGCCAGCAGCTTTGGGACGGTGGAGACCCAGTACTTC. Full variable domain (missing parts from reference TRBV5-4 and TRBJ2-5): ETGVTQSPTHLIKTRGQQVTLRCSSQSGHNTVSWYQQALGQGPQFIFQYYREEENGRGNFPPRFSGLQFPNYSSELNVNALELDDSALYLCASSFGTVETQYFGPGTRLLVL.

Details on this clonotype: The junction shows a germline mismatch at one end, possibly a read error. The rearrangement joins TRBV28 to TRBJ2-3; a possible D gene is TRBD2 (5 bases). The CDR3 sequence is 14 residues long. CDR1 MDHEN and CDR2 SYDVKM come from the germline V gene. The CDR3 DNA is TGTGCCAGCAGTTCCCCCCAGAGTTGGGGAGCCCTGGATTTT. Amino acid sequence: CASSSPQSWGALDF.

In its sample, this clonotype was seen many times. The chain combines TRBV20-1 with TRBJ2-7; D may be TRBD2 (6 bases). Trimming cost V 3 bases and J 6 bases, with 12 bases left between them. The CDR3 runs to 12 residues. CDR1 and CDR2 (germline): DFQATT, SNEGSKA (reference sequence). The CDR3 DNA sequence: TGCAGTGCTAGGAAGGACTACGGCGAGCAGTACTTC. Its translation is CSARKDYGEQYF.

This clonotype came up many times. The chain joins TRBV7-2 to TRBJ1-2; D may be TRBD1 (6 bases). CDR1 SGHTA and CDR2 FQGNSA come from the germline V gene. V was clipped by 2 bases and J by 5 bases, with 6 bases between them. There are 12 residues in the CDR3. As DNA, the CDR3 is TGTGCCAGCAGCTTACAGGGGTATGGCTACACCTTC. Translating it yields CASSLQGYGYTF.

This clonotype was counted a few times. The chain employs TRBV3-1 and TRBJ2-1; D gene ambiguous. The germline V and J ends were trimmed by 3 bases and 2 bases, with 8 bases remaining between them. The V gene's germline CDR1 is LGHDT and CDR2 YNNKEL (reference sequence). This CDR3 region has 14 residues. The CDR3 loop reads CASSHQVAYNEQFF. In DNA form, the CDR3 reads TGTGCCAGCAGCCACCAGGTGGCCTACAATGAGCAGTTCTTC.

About this clonotype itself: A clone one base away is much larger, so this may be a read error. The chain has TRBV3-1 and TRBJ1-2; D possibly corresponds to TRBD1 (5 bases). Germline assignment: CDR1 LGHDT and CDR2 YNNKEL (reference sequence). The CDR3 has 13 amino acids. The CDR3 region has the DNA TGTGCCTGCAGCCCCCGGACATCTCAAGGCTACACCTTC. Translating it yields CACSPRTSQGYTF.

This clonotype has ten or more counts. V gene TRBV4-2 combines with J gene TRBJ2-7; D gene uncertain. CDR1 is LGHNA and CDR2 is YNFKEQ in the germline V gene. The CDR3 has 13 amino acids. V was trimmed by 1 base and J by 4 bases, leaving 8 bases between them. The CDR3 protein is CASSQVLGYEQYF. The CDR3 DNA reads as TGTGCCAGCAGCCAAGTTCTGGGTTACGAGCAGTACTTC.

This clonotype has ten or more counts. V is TRBV4-1 and J is TRBJ2-1, with 14 positions matching TRBD2. The CDR3 length is 17 residues. The trim removed 6 bases at V and 2 bases at J, leaving 6 bases unmatched. Per the germline V gene, CDR1 is MGHRA and CDR2 is YSYEKL. CDR3 nucleotides: TGCGCCAGCAGTCGGACTAGCGGGAGGCGTACCTACAATGAGCAGTTCTTC. Translation: CASSRTSGRRTYNEQFF.

This clonotype was counted many times. The chain recombines TRBV29-1 with TRBJ2-1; D unclear. Trimming removed 1 base at V and 4 bases at J, with 5 bases between. This CDR3 is built from 12 residues. In germline, CDR1 is SQVTM, CDR2 ANQGSEA. The CDR3 DNA reads TGCAGCGTTGAAGGGCTATACAATGAGCAGTTCTTC. Encoded protein: CSVEGLYNEQFF.